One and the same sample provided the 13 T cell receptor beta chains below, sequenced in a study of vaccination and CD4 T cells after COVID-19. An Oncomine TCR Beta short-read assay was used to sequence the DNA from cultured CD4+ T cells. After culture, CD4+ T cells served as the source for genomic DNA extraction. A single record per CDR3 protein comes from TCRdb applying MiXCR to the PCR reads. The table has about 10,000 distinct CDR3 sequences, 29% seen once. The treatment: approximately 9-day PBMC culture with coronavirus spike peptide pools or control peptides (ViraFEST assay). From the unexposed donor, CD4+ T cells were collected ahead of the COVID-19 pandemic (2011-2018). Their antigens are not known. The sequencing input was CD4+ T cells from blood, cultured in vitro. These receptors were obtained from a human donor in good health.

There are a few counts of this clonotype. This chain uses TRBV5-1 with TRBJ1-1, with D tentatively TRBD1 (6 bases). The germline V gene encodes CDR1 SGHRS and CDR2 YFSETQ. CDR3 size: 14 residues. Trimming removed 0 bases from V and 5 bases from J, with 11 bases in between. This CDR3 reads CASSLDRVDTEAFF. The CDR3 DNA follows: TGCGCCAGCAGCTTGGACAGGGTGGATACTGAAGCTTTCTTT.

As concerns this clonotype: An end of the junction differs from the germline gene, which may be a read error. The CDR3 reads CASSLLAGGSGANVLTF. CDR3 nucleotide sequence: TGCGCCAGTAGCTTACTAGCGGGGGGCTCTGGGGCCAACGTCCTGACTTTC. The chain carries TRBV5-1 and TRBJ2-6; TRBD2 aligns across 12 bases. Germline V gene data show CDR1 as SGHRS and CDR2 as YFSETQ. The CDR3 consists of 17 residues.

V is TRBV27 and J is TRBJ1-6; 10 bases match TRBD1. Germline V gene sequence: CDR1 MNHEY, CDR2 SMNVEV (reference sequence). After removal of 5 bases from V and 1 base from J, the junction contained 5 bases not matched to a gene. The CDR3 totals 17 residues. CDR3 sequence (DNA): TGTGCCAGCAGTCTAAGACAGGGGGCTTCCTATAATTCACCCCTCCACTTT. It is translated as CASSLRQGASYNSPLHF.

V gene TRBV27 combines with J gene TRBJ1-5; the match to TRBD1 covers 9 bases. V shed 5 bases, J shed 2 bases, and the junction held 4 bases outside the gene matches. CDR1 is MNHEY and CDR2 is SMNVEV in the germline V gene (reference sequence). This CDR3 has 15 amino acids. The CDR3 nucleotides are TGTGCCAGCAGTCCGGACAGGGGACGCAATCAGCCCCAGCATTTT. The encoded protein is CASSPDRGRNQPQHF.

CDR3 coding DNA: TGCAGTGCTAGAGCCCGACTAGCGGGAGTTTATGATGAGCAGTTCTTC. Translating gives CSARARLAGVYDEQFF. The chain carries TRBV20-1 and TRBJ2-1, with 12 positions matching TRBD2. The CDR3 contains 16 residues. Germline values: CDR1 DFQATT, CDR2 SNEGSKA (reference sequence). Losses at the gene ends were 1 base for V and 8 bases for J; bases not matched to a gene: 9.

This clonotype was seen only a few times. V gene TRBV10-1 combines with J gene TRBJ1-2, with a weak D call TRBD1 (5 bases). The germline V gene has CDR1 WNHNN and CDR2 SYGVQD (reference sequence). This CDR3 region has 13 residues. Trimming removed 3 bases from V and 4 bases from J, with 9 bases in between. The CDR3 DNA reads TGCGCCAGCAGTGATGGGGGGGGCTATGGCTACACCTTC. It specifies CASSDGGGYGYTF.

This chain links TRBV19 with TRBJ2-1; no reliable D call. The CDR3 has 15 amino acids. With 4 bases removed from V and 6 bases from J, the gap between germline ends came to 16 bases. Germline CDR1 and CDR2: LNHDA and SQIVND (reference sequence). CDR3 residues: CASSTSTSFRNEQFF. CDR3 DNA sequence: TGTGCCAGTAGTACTTCGACCTCATTCCGCAATGAGCAGTTCTTC.

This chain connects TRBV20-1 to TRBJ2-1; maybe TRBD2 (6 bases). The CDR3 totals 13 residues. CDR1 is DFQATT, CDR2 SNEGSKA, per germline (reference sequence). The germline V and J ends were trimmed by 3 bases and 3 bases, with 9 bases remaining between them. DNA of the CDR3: TGCAGTGCTAGTGGGAGGTTCTACAATGAGCAGTTCTTC. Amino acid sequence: CSASGRFYNEQFF.

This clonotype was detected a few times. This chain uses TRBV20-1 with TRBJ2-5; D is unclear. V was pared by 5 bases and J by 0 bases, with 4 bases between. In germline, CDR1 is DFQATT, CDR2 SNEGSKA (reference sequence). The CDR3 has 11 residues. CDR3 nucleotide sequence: TGCAGTGCTTTGCACCAAGAGACCCAGTACTTC. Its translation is CSALHQETQYF.

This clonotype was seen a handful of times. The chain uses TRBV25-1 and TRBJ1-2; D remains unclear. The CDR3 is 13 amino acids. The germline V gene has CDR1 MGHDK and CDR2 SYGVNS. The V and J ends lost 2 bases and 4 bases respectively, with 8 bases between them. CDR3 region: CASSEDGRYGYTF. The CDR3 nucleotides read TGTGCCAGCAGTGAAGACGGCCGCTATGGCTACACCTTC.

As DNA, the CDR3 is TGTGCCAGCAGTTTTTCCGGTCTCATTGGGAACACTGAAGCTTTCTTT. Its translation: CASSFSGLIGNTEAFF. The chain couples TRBV28 to TRBJ1-1, with D unresolved. Trimming left V 3 bases short and J 1 base short, with 15 bases between. Germline-derived CDR1 and CDR2 are MDHEN and SYDVKM. There are 16 residues in the CDR3.

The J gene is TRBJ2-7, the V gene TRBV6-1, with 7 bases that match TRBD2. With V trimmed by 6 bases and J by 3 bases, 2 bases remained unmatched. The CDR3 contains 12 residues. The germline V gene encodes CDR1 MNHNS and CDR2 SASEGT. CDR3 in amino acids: CASSSGGYEQYF. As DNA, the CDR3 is TGTGCCAGCAGCTCGGGGGGCTACGAGCAGTACTTC.

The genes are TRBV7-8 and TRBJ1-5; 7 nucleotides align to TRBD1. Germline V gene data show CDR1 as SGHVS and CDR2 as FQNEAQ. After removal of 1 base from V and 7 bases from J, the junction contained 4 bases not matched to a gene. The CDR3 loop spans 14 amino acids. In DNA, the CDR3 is TGTGCCAGCAGCTTAGAAGGGGGCGTACAGCCCCAGCATTTT. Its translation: CASSLEGGVQPQHF.